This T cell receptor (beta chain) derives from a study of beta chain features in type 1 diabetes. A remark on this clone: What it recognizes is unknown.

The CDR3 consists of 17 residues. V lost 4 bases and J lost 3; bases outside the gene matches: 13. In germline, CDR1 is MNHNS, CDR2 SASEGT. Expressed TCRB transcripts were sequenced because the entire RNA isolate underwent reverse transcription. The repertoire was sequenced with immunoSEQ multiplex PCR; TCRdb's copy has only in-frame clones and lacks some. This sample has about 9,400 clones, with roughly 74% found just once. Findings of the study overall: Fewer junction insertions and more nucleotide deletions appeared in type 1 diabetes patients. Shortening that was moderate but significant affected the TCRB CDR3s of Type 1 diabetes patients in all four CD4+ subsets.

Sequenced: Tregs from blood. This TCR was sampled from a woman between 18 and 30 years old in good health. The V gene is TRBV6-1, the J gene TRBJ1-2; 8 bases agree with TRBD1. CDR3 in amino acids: CASSARLSTGDYYGYTF. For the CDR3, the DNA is TGTGCCAGCAGTGCTAGGCTATCGACAGGGGACTACTATGGCTACACCTTC.